This paragraph covers one T cell receptor (beta chain) sequence. What it binds is unknown. The source of the sample is a study of cytomegalovirus exposure and HLA in healthy donors. There are 17 residues in the CDR3. Germline-derived CDR1 and CDR2 are SGHDT and YYEEEE. J was trimmed by 5 bases and V by 2 bases; bases with no gene match: 13. Study-level findings and limits: Altogether, about 160 TCR beta chains were recorded as cytomegalovirus-associated. Excluded were some V segments that proved indistinguishable, including TRBV6-2 and TRBV6-3.

The PCR used 60 Vbeta and 13 Jbeta primers. The repertoire was sequenced with immunoSEQ multiplex PCR; TCRdb's copy has only in-frame clones and lacks some. The profile shows some 150,000 clones, around 82% of them singletons. Sequencing was done on a sample of PBMCs. The chain recombines TRBV5-6 with TRBJ2-1; 7 positions match TRBD2. The sequence was collected from a man aged 45-65 years in good health and CMV-seropositive. The CDR3 region has the DNA TGTGCCAGCAGCTTAAGGCTCGGGGCGGGAGTTCACAATGAGCAGTTCTTC. Translated, it gives CASSLRLGAGVHNEQFF. Supplemented by reference TRBV5-6 and TRBJ2-1, the full variable domain reads DAGVTQSPTHLIKTRGQQVTLRCSPKSGHDTVSWYQQALGQGPQFIFQYYEEEERQRGNFPDRFSGHQFPNYSSELNVNALLLGDSALYLCASSLRLGAGVHNEQFFGPGTRLTVL.